The rows below give T cell receptor beta chains drawn from one sample of a study of response to subunit inactivated influenza vaccine. Each CDR3 protein is one row after TCRdb ran MiXCR on the RT-PCR reads. The table includes more than 600,000 distinct CDR3 sequences, about a fifth detected once. The sample was PBMCs from blood, taken approximately 5 days after vaccination. All receptors come from a man in his forties or fifties who received an inactivated influenza vaccine. Each CDR3 is given with its conserved first and last residue.

j_call: TRBJ2-2; cdr3_length: 16; v_call: TRBV15; cdr3_aa: CATSSLAGVETGELFF
j_call: TRBJ2-2; cdr3_length: 16; v_call: TRBV5-1; cdr3_aa: CASSLARPRGTGELFF
j_call: TRBJ2-6; cdr3_length: 15; v_call: TRBV3-1; cdr3_aa: CASSRRDSGANVLTF
j_call: TRBJ1-5; cdr3_length: 17; v_call: TRBV6-1; cdr3_aa: CASSSGTGGYGNQPQHF
j_call: TRBJ1-2; cdr3_length: 14; v_call: TRBV28; cdr3_aa: CASSFIEEFEGYTF
j_call: TRBJ2-3; cdr3_length: 15; v_call: TRBV28; cdr3_aa: CASRSGGALSDTQYF
j_call: TRBJ1-6; cdr3_length: 15; v_call: TRBV6-2/TRBV6-3; cdr3_aa: CASSIGSSYNSPLHF
j_call: TRBJ2-7; cdr3_length: 15; v_call: TRBV7-2; cdr3_aa: CASSWYSGSIYEQYF
j_call: TRBJ2-7; cdr3_length: 12; v_call: TRBV6-6; cdr3_aa: CASSPTGHEQYF
j_call: TRBJ2-1; cdr3_length: 14; v_call: TRBV20-1; cdr3_aa: CSARPGQHYNEQFF
j_call: TRBJ2-7; cdr3_length: 15; v_call: TRBV7-9; cdr3_aa: CASSYRDFLNHEQYF
j_call: TRBJ1-2; cdr3_length: 16; v_call: TRBV7-8; cdr3_aa: CASSLLASPGSGGYTF
j_call: TRBJ2-5; cdr3_length: 15; v_call: TRBV5-1; cdr3_aa: CASSRSRRAQETQYF
j_call: TRBJ1-6; cdr3_length: 16; v_call: TRBV12-3/TRBV12-4; cdr3_aa: CASSSDRSSYNSPLHF
j_call: TRBJ2-1; cdr3_length: 16; v_call: TRBV13; cdr3_aa: CASSLGTGGPGNEQFF
j_call: TRBJ2-1; cdr3_length: 17; v_call: TRBV28; cdr3_aa: CASSSSPTGGSFDEQFF